This TCR beta chain was recorded in a study of blood T cell repertoires in COVID-19. Overall study: COVID-19 samples from acute and convalescent phases originated in the United States, Italy and Spain. T cells, B-cell-depleted T cells, or PBMCs provided the cDNA or gDNA that served as material.

In the study's own analysis: The assay estimated nucleated cells by amplifying reference gene primers. The protocol was immunoSEQ multiplex PCR, while the TCRdb copy is restricted to in-frame clones and leaves out a portion. The D gene and trimming were derived from the DNA, and the V and J assignments and clone size from that table. The sample shows fewer than 70,000 clones, roughly 85% of them seen only once. The CDR3 loop spans 13 amino acids. V was cut by 5 bases and J by 0 bases, with 7 bases left in between. Germline assignment: CDR1 MNHEY and CDR2 SMNVEV (reference sequence). V and J are TRBV27 and TRBJ1-1; unclear D gene. The sequence derives from a man in his fifties or sixties with acute or convalescent COVID-19. Sequenced: peripheral blood. CDR3 nucleotides: TGTGCCAGCAGTGTCTTTATGAACACTGAAGCTTTCTTT. Its protein product is CASSVFMNTEAFF.